Below, 9 T cell receptor beta chains from the same sample are listed, as sequenced in a study of early T cells in non-severe SARS-CoV-2 infection. Via MiXCR, TCRdb re-called the 5' RACE reads, giving one row per CDR3 protein. The sample lists 25,000 to 30,000 distinct CDR3 sequences, 4% to 4.5% occurring once. The sample consisted of whole blood. The receptor set was obtained from an adult who was a healthcare worker with PCR-confirmed SARS-CoV-2 infection or an uninfected control (not recorded which).

This clonotype was recorded many times. The gene calls are TRBV5-1 and TRBJ2-7; 10 bases are a match to TRBD2. With V trimmed by 0 bases and J by 3 bases, 6 bases remained unmatched. Germline V lookup: CDR1 SGHRS, CDR2 YFSETQ. CDR3 length: 16 amino acids. CDR3 sequence: CASSLVAGGSFYEQYF. CDR3 DNA sequence: TGCGCCAGCAGCTTGGTAGCGGGGGGAAGTTTCTACGAGCAGTACTTC. Looking up the rest from reference TRBV5-1 and TRBJ2-7 gives the full variable domain: KAGVTQTPRYLIKTRGQQVTLSCSPISGHRSVSWYQQTPGQGLQFLFEYFSETQRNKGNFPGRFSGRQFSNSRSEMNVSTLELGDSALYLCASSLVAGGSFYEQYFGPGTRLTVT.

This clonotype was observed once. A read error may explain this, as a much larger clone is one base away. The gene calls are TRBV19 and TRBJ2-7, with D unresolved. Deletions cut 3 bases from V and 8 bases from J, with 14 bases between. Germline values: CDR1 LNHDA, CDR2 SQIVND (reference sequence). The CDR3 is 13 amino acids. CDR3 DNA sequence: TGTGCCAGTAGTATTCAAGGGCCCCACAAGCAGTACTTC. This translates into CASSIQGPHKQYF.

The sample holds many counts of this clonotype. The chain employs TRBV7-2 and TRBJ2-4, with 12 bases identical to TRBD2. Per germline, CDR1 SGHTA and CDR2 FQGNSA. The V segment lost 5 bases and the J segment 0 bases; nucleotides outside the gene matches: 11. The CDR3 consists of 19 residues. CDR3 DNA sequence: TGTGCCAGCAGCACGCCTAGCGGGGGGGCCCGAGAAGCCAAAAACATTCAGTACTTC. This translates into CASSTPSGGAREAKNIQYF.

This clonotype was picked up many times. The genes are TRBV7-3 and TRBJ2-1, with 7 bases aligning to TRBD1. Germline V CDR1 and CDR2: SGHTA, FQGTGA. This CDR3 is built from 14 residues. V lost 5 bases, J lost 7 bases, and 8 bases stayed unmatched. Written as DNA, the CDR3 is TGTGCCAGCAGCCCAGGGGGAACGAGGAATGAGCAGTTCTTC. It specifies CASSPGGTRNEQFF.

There are many counts of this clonotype. The CDR3 DNA reads TGTGCCAGTAGTCCCGGAGACAGGGCCTACGAGCAGTACTTC. Its translation: CASSPGDRAYEQYF. V is TRBV19 and J is TRBJ2-7; TRBD1 agrees at 7 bases. With V trimmed by 5 bases and J by 2 bases, 6 bases remained unmatched. Germline assignment: CDR1 LNHDA and CDR2 SQIVND (reference sequence). The CDR3 loop spans 14 amino acids.

This clonotype was picked up many times. The chain uses TRBV28 and TRBJ2-7, with D tentatively TRBD2 (5 bases). CDR1 MDHEN and CDR2 SYDVKM come from the germline V gene. This CDR3 region has 14 residues. With 5 bases removed from V and 3 bases from J, the gap between germline ends came to 14 bases. The CDR3 is CASSRAGMRYEQYF. CDR3 nucleotides: TGTGCCAGCAGTCGTGCCGGGATGCGCTACGAGCAGTACTTC.

This clonotype appeared many times. The rearrangement joins TRBV20-1 to TRBJ1-5; weak D call: TRBD1 (5 bases). The CDR3 consists of 16 residues. Trimming pared 3 bases from V and 0 bases from J, leaving 15 bases between. The V gene's germline CDR1 is DFQATT and CDR2 SNEGSKA (reference sequence). CDR3 nucleotide sequence: TGCAGTGCTAGGAGGGACGCAGCTTATAGCAATCAGCCCCAGCATTTT. This gives the protein CSARRDAAYSNQPQHF.

This clonotype has at least ten counts. The chain combines TRBV30 with TRBJ2-5; 14 bases are shared with TRBD2. The CDR3 runs to 16 residues. V shed 3 bases and J 7 bases; nucleotides not matched to a gene: 10. Germline V lookup: CDR1 GTSNPN, CDR2 SVGIG (reference sequence). In DNA, the CDR3 is TGTGCCTGGAGATGGACTAGCGGGGGGCCTGGGGGGACCCAGTACTTC. This encodes CAWRWTSGGPGGTQYF.

This clonotype was detected many times. V gene TRBV12-3 or TRBV12-4 combines with J gene TRBJ1-2; no definite D call. The CDR3 runs to 11 residues. Deletions cut 2 bases from V and 10 bases from J, with 8 bases between. The DNA of the CDR3 is TGTGCCAGCAGTTTAAGGAGGGACTACACCTTC. Protein sequence: CASSLRRDYTF.